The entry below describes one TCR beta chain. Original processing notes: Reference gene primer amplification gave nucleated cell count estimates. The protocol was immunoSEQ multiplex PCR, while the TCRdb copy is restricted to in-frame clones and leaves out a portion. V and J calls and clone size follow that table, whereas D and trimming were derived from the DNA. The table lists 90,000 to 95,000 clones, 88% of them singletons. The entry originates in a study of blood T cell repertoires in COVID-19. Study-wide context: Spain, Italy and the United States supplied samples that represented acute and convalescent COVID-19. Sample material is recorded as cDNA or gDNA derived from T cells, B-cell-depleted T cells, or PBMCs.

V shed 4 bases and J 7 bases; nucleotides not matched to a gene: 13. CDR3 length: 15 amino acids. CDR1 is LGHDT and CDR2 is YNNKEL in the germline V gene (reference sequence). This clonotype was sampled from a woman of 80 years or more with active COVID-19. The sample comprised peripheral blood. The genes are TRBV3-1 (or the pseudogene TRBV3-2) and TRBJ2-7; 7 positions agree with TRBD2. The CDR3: CASSPPRSGTGEQYF. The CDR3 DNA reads TGTGCCAGCAGCCCCCCGCGGAGCGGGACGGGAGAGCAGTACTTC.